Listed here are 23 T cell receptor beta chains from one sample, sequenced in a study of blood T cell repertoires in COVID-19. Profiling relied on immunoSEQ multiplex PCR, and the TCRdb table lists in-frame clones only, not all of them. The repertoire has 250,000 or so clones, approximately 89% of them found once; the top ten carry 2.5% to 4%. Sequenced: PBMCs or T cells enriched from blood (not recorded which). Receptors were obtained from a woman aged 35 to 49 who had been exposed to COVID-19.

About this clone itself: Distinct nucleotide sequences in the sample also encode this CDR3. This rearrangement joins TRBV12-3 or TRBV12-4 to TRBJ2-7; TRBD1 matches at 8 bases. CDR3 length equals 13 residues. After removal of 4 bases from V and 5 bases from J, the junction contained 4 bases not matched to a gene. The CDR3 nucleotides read TGTGCCAGCAGTTCTGGACAGGGTGACGAGCAGTACGTC. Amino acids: CASSSGQGDEQYV.

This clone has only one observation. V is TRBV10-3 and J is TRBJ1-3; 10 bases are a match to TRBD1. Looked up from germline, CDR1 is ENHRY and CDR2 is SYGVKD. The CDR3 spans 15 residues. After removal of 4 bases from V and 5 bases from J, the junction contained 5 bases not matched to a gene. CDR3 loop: CAISATGQGRNTIYF. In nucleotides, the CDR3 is TGTGCCATCAGTGCCACGGGACAGGGGCGAAACACCATATATTTT.

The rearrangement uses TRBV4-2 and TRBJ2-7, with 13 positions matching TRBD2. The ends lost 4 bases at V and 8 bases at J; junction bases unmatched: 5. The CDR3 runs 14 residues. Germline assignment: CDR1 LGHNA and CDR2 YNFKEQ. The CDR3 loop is CASSPRLAGGQQYF. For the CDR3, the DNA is TGTGCCAGCAGCCCCCGACTAGCGGGGGGCCAGCAGTACTTC.

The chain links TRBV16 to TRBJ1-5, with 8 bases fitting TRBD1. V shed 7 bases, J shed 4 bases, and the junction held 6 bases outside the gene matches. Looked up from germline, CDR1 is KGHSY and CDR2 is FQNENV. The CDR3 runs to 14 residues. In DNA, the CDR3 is TGTGCCAGCAACCAGGGGGCAGGGAATCAGCCCCAGCATTTT. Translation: CASNQGAGNQPQHF.

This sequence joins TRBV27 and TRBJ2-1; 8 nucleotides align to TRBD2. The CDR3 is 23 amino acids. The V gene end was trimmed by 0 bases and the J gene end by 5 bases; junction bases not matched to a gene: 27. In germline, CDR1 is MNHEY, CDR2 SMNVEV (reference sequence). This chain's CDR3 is CASSLSRGIGVAGGRVYNNEQFF. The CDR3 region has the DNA TGTGCCAGCAGTTTATCTAGAGGAATAGGGGTGGCGGGGGGCCGGGTTTACAACAATGAGCAGTTCTTC.

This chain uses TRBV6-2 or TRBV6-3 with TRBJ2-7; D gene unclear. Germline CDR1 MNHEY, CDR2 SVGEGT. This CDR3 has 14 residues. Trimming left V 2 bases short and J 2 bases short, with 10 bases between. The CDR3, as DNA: TGTGCCAGCAGTTACCTGGGCCCCCCCTACGAGCAGTACGTC. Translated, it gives CASSYLGPPYEQYV.

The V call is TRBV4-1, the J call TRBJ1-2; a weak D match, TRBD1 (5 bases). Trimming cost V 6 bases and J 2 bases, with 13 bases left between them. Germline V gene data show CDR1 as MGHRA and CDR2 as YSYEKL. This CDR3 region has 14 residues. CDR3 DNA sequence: TGCGCCAGCAGACGACCTGGGGCCAACTATGGCTACACCTTC. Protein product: CASRRPGANYGYTF.

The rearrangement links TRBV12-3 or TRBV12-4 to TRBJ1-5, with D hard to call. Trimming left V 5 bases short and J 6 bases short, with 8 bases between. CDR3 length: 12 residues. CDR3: CASSPGLQPQHF. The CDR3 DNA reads TGTGCCAGCAGTCCCGGACTTCAGCCCCAGCATTTT.

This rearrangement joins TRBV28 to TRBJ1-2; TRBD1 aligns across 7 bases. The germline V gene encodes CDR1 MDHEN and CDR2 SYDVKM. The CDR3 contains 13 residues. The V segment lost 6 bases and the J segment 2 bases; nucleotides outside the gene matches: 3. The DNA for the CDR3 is TGTGCCAGCAGCGTGGGACAGAACTATGGCTACACCTTC. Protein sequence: CASSVGQNYGYTF.

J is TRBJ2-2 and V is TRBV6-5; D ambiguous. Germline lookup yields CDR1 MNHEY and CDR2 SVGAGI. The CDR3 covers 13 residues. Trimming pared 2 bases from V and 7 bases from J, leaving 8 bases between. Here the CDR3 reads CASSYAVYGELFF. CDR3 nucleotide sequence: TGTGCCAGCAGTTACGCCGTCTACGGGGAGCTGTTTTTT.

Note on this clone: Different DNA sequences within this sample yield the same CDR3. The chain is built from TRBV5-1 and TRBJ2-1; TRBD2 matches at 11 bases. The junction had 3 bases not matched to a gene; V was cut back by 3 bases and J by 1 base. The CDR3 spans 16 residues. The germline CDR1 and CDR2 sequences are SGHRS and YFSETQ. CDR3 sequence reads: CASSWLAGGSYNEQFF. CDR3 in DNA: TGCGCCAGCAGCTGGTTAGCGGGGGGGTCCTACAATGAGCAGTTCTTC.

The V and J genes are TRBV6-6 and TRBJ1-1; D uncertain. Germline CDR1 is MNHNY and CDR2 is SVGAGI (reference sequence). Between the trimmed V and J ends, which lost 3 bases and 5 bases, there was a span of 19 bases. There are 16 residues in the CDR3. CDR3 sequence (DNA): TGTGCCAGCAGTTATCGGGTTAGTGGAACTGAGACTGAAGCTTTCTTT. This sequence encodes CASSYRVSGTETEAFF.

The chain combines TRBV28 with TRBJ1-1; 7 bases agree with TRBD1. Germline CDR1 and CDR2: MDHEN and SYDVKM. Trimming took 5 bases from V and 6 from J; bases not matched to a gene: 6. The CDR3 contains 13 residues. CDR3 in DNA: TGTGCCAGCAGTATCGACAGGGTTTCTGAAGCTTTCTTT. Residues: CASSIDRVSEAFF.

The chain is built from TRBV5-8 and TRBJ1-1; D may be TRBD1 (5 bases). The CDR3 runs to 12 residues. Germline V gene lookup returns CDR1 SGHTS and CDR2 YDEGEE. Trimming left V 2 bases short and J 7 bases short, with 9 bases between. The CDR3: CASSFGQLEAFF. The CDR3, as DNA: TGTGCCAGCAGCTTTGGACAACTTGAAGCTTTCTTT.

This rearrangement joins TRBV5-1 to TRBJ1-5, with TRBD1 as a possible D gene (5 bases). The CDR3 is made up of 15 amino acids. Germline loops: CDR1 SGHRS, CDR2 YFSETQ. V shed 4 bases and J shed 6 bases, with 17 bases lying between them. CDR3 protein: CASSQGPGSGQPQHF. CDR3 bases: TGCGCCAGCAGCCAGGGCCCAGGGTCGGGTCAGCCCCAGCATTTT.

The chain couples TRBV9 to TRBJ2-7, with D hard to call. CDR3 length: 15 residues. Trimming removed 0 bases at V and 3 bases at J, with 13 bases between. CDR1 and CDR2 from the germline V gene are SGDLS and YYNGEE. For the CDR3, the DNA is TGTGCCAGCAGCGTAGCGGTCGACCGGGTCTACGAGCAGTACTTC. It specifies CASSVAVDRVYEQYF. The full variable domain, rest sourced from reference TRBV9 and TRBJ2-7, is DSGVTQTPKHLITATGQRVTLRCSPRSGDLSVYWYQQSLDQGLQFLIQYYNGEERAKGNILERFSAQQFPDLHSELNLSSLELGDSALYFCASSVAVDRVYEQYFGPGTRLTVT.

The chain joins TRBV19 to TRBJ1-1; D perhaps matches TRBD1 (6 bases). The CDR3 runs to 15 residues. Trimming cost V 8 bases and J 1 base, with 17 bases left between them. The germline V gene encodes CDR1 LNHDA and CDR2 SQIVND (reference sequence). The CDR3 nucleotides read TGTGCCAGTTCTATACAGGGTTGGGGGAACACTGAAGCTTTCTTT. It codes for CASSIQGWGNTEAFF.

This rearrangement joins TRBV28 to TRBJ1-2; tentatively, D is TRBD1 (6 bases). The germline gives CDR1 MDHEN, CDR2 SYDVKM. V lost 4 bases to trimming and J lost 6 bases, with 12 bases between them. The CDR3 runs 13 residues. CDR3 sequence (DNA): TGTGCCAGCAGTTCCCTGAACAGGGATGGCTACACCTTC. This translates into CASSSLNRDGYTF.

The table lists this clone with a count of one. In DNA form, the CDR3 reads TGCAGCGTTGTGGGACACACAGATGGCTACACCTTC. It translates to CSVVGHTDGYTF. The rearrangement uses TRBV29-1 and TRBJ1-2; TRBD1 is a possible D gene (6 bases). The V gene lost 4 bases and the J gene lost 6 bases, with 12 bases spanning the gap. The CDR3 has 12 residues. Per the germline V gene, CDR1 is SQVTM and CDR2 is ANQGSEA.

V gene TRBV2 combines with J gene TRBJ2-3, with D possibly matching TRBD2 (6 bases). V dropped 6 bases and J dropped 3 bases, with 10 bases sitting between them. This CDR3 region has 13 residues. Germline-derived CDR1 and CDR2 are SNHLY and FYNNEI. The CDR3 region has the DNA TGTGCCAGCAGCCGACTAGAAACAGATACGCAGTATTTT. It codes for CASSRLETDTQYF. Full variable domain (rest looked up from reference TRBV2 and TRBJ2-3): EPEVTQTPSHQVTQMGQEVILRCVPISNHLYFYWYRQILGQKVEFLVSFYNNEISEKSEIFDDQFSVERPDGSNFTLKIRSTKLEDSAMYFCASSRLETDTQYFGPGTRLTVL.

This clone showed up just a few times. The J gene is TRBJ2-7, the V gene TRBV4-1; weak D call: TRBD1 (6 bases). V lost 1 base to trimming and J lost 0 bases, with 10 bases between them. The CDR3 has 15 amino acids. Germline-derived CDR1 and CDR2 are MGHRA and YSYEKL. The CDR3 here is CASSQGTDSSYEQYF. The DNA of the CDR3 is TGCGCCAGCAGCCAAGGGACAGACAGCTCCTACGAGCAGTACTTC.

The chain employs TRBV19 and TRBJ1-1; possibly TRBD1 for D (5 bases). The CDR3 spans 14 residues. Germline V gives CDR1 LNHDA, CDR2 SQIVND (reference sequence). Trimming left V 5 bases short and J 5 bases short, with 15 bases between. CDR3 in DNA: TGTGCCAGTAGTCCCCGGACAAGTGGTACTGAAGCTTTCTTT. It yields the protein CASSPRTSGTEAFF.

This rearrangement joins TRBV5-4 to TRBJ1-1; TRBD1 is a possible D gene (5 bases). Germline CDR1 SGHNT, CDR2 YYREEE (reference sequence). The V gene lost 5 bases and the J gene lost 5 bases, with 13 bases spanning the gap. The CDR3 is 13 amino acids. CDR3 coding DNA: TGTGCCAGCAGGGGGTCGGGGGGAACTGAAGCTTTCTTT. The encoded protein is CASRGSGGTEAFF.